What follows is one TCR beta chain and its context. The target antigen is unknown. TCRdb analysed the RACE reads with MiXCR anew, one entry per CDR3 protein. Of approximately 110,000 distinct CDR3 sequences listed, under 40% were seen once; the top ten hold around 2.7%. The sample comes from a study of human T cells and chemical hapten exposure. Notes on the study in general: TCRs above 1 in 1000 frequency stayed constant with DPC sensitization.

As to time point: patch test 3, about 24 weeks after DPC sensitization. The treatment was: therapeutic diphenylcyclopropenone sensitization with weekly scalp DPC. Germline CDR1 reads SQVTM; CDR2 reads ANQGSEA. V was clipped by 4 bases and J by 4 bases, with 19 bases between them. The CDR3 has 15 amino acids. This specimen was whole blood, taken in connection with sensitization to the hapten diphenylcyclopropenone (DPC). The origin of this receptor is a man between 35 and 55 years old with alopecia areata. Some clones in this sample may be carry-over from other donors' samples. This rearrangement joins TRBV29-1 to TRBJ1-2; possible D gene TRBD1, 5 bases. Written as DNA, the CDR3 is TGCAGCGTTGGGGATTACTCGGGGCCTGTCTATGGCTACACCTTC. It translates to CSVGDYSGPVYGYTF.